A single sample is the source of the 21 T cell receptor beta chains below, sequenced in a study of shared clonotypes between healthy human individuals. Generated by immunoSEQ multiplex PCR, the TCRdb table keeps only in-frame clones and is missing some. The repertoire includes almost 700,000 clones, 92% of them detected once, and approximately 24% sits in the top ten. Selected positively for CCR7 and CD45RO-negative, naive CD8 cells excluded terminally differentiated effector memory CD45RA+ cells. The specimen was naive CD8+ T cells sorted from blood. These receptors were collected from a man aged 30-40 years in good health.

The V call is TRBV27, the J call TRBJ2-1, with D hard to call. Trimming removed 7 bases from V and 5 bases from J, with 15 bases in between. Germline CDR1 is MNHEY and CDR2 is SMNVEV (reference sequence). The CDR3 covers 14 residues. The CDR3 spells CASKRAGLHNEQFF. CDR3 DNA: TGTGCCAGCAAGAGAGCCGGGCTTCACAATGAGCAGTTCTTC.

The chain uses TRBV6-1 and TRBJ2-1, with 10 bases fitting TRBD1. Trimming cost V 7 bases and J 9 bases; bases outside gene matches: 6. Looked up from germline, CDR1 is MNHNS and CDR2 is SASEGT. CDR3 length equals 13 residues. The CDR3 nucleotides read TGTGCCAGCAAGGACAGGGGGTTAGGTGAGCAGTTCTTC. Translated: CASKDRGLGEQFF.

The rearrangement joins TRBV28 to TRBJ2-5, with 7 bases lining up with TRBD1. Germline CDR1 MDHEN, CDR2 SYDVKM. Germline trimming cut 7 bases from V and 3 bases from J; bases unmatched to any gene: 14. This CDR3 comprises 16 residues. Here the CDR3 reads CASTETDRAIEETQYF. CDR3 in DNA: TGTGCCAGCACCGAGACCGACAGGGCTATTGAAGAGACCCAGTACTTC.

The chain joins TRBV27 to TRBJ2-2; D is uncertain. The germline V and J ends were trimmed by 8 bases and 4 bases, with 8 bases remaining between them. CDR1 is MNHEY and CDR2 is SMNVEV in the germline V gene (reference sequence). This CDR3 spans 12 amino acids. The DNA for the CDR3 is TGTGCCAGCCTAAGCCTCACCGGGGAGCTGTTTTTT. Amino acids: CASLSLTGELFF.

This clone was detected once. The V and J genes are TRBV10-3 and TRBJ2-7; 13 positions agree with TRBD2. V dropped 4 bases and J dropped 2; count of bases not matched to a gene: 2. The CDR3 is 15 amino acids. Germline values: CDR1 ENHRY, CDR2 SYGVKD. The DNA of the CDR3 is TGTGCCATCAGTGGCGGGACTAGCGGGGCCTACGAGCAGTACTTC. This gives the protein CAISGGTSGAYEQYF.

The CDR3 spells CASSQVPDTQYF. The CDR3 nucleotides read TGTGCCAGCAGTCAAGTCCCAGATACGCAGTATTTT. The chain recombines TRBV28 with TRBJ2-3; D remains unclear. Germline CDR1 and CDR2: MDHEN and SYDVKM. V lost 5 bases, J lost 4 bases, and 7 bases lay in between. The CDR3 contains 12 residues.

V is TRBV7-6 and J is TRBJ2-1; D remains unclear. The CDR3 runs 13 residues. Germline-derived CDR1 and CDR2 are SGHVS and FNYEAQ. The V end lost 1 base, the J end lost 7 bases, and 8 bases lay between the germline ends. The CDR3 is CASSLGFSNEQFF. CDR3 nucleotides: TGTGCCAGCAGCTTAGGGTTTTCGAATGAGCAGTTCTTC.

The rearrangement joins TRBV28 to TRBJ2-7; 7 positions agree with TRBD2. Losses at the gene ends were 1 base for V and 1 base for J; bases not matched to a gene: 7. The CDR3 extends over 16 amino acids. Germline-derived CDR1 and CDR2 are MDHEN and SYDVKM. CDR3 bases: TGTGCCAGCAGTTTATTCGGCGGGAGTGGTTCCTACGAGCAGTACTTC. Its protein is CASSLFGGSGSYEQYF.

This chain joins TRBV6-5 and TRBJ2-7; D is uncertain. The CDR3 contains 14 residues. The germline V and J ends were trimmed by 0 bases and 0 bases, with 6 bases remaining between them. Germline-derived CDR1 and CDR2 are MNHEY and SVGAGI. CDR3 residues: CASSYSASSYEQYF. DNA of the CDR3: TGTGCCAGCAGTTACTCAGCCAGCTCCTACGAGCAGTACTTC.

This sequence joins TRBV7-9 and TRBJ2-7, with D possibly being TRBD1 or TRBD2 (6 bases each). The germline V gene has CDR1 SEHNR and CDR2 FQNEAQ (reference sequence). Trimming cost V 3 bases and J 6 bases, with 9 bases left between them. This CDR3 is built from 12 residues. The CDR3 coding sequence is TGTGCCAGCAGCTTCGGAGGGGGCGAGCAGTACTTC. This gives the protein CASSFGGGEQYF.

This chain links TRBV11-2 with TRBJ1-1; the match to TRBD1 covers 7 bases. CDR1 and CDR2 from the germline V gene are SGHAT and FQNNGV. This CDR3 has 13 amino acids. V lost 5 bases to trimming and J lost 7 bases; unmatched junction nucleotides: 7. The DNA of the CDR3 is TGTGCCAGCAGCCGGGGACAGAAAGTTGAAGCTTTCTTT. This encodes CASSRGQKVEAFF.

The CDR3 region has the DNA TGTGCCAGCAGTTTTTCTCCTGGGAGCTCCTACAATGAGCAGTTCTTC. It encodes CASSFSPGSSYNEQFF. The V and J genes are TRBV28 and TRBJ2-1; a possible D gene is TRBD2 (5 bases). Trimming took off 3 bases at V and 0 bases at J, with 12 bases between the two ends. The germline gives CDR1 MDHEN, CDR2 SYDVKM. This CDR3 is built from 16 residues.

This chain links TRBV5-6 with TRBJ2-1, with a possible D match to TRBD1 (6 bases). The length of the CDR3 is 15 residues. Per germline, CDR1 SGHDT and CDR2 YYEEEE. Trimming shortened V by 1 base and J by 3 bases, and 11 bases separated the two germline ends. CDR3 amino acids: CASSLWGLYYNEQFF. For the CDR3, the DNA is TGTGCCAGCAGCTTGTGGGGGCTTTACTACAATGAGCAGTTCTTC.

The V and J genes are TRBV29-1 and TRBJ2-7, with 7 bases matching TRBD2. J gave up 5 bases and V 6 bases, and 22 bases lay outside the gene matches. This CDR3 contains 17 residues. Per the germline V gene, CDR1 is SQVTM and CDR2 is ANQGSEA. The CDR3 DNA sequence: TGCAGCGTCACTGCCGCCTTAGCGCGGGAGAGTGTGAACGAGCAGTACTTC. It yields the protein CSVTAALARESVNEQYF.

This clone showed up just once. CDR3: CASSPPRAGGPDTQYF. In DNA form, the CDR3 reads TGTGCCAGCAGCCCTCCCAGAGCAGGGGGCCCAGATACGCAGTATTTT. The chain carries TRBV7-8 and TRBJ2-3, with 8 bases aligning to TRBD1. CDR1 is SGHVS and CDR2 is FQNEAQ in the germline V gene. The CDR3 extends over 16 amino acids. V was clipped by 5 bases and J by 4 bases; unmatched bases: 11.

The rearrangement links TRBV2 to TRBJ2-1; D may be TRBD2 (6 bases). Germline V gene data show CDR1 as SNHLY and CDR2 as FYNNEI. The ends were cut back, 6 bases at V and 8 bases at J, with 14 bases in the middle. This CDR3 spans 13 amino acids. The CDR3 protein is CASSQLASDEQFF. The CDR3 DNA is TGTGCCAGCAGCCAACTAGCATCGGATGAGCAGTTCTTC.

The chain employs TRBV9 and TRBJ2-4; D remains ambiguous. V lost 0 bases and J 5 bases, leaving 6 bases between the germline ends. Germline values: CDR1 SGDLS, CDR2 YYNGEE. This CDR3 is built from 13 residues. Here the CDR3 reads CASSVGYENIQYF. DNA of the CDR3: TGTGCCAGCAGCGTAGGTTATGAAAACATTCAGTACTTC.

This chain links TRBV18 with TRBJ1-1; D possibly corresponds to TRBD1 (6 bases). Germline V gives CDR1 KGHSH, CDR2 LQKENI. Trimming removed 3 bases at V and 5 bases at J, with 16 bases between. This CDR3 is built from 15 residues. Written as DNA, the CDR3 is TGTGCCAGCTCACCGGTCACAGGGAGTCGGACTGAAGCTTTCTTT. It translates to CASSPVTGSRTEAFF.

This chain joins TRBV30 and TRBJ2-7, with 8 bases matching TRBD1. V lost 1 base and J lost 4; bases outside the gene matches: 6. The length of the CDR3 is 14 residues. Germline CDR1 and CDR2: GTSNPN and SVGIG (reference sequence). CDR3: CAWSATGGLYEQYF. As DNA, the CDR3 is TGTGCCTGGAGTGCTACAGGGGGATTATACGAGCAGTACTTC.

The chain couples TRBV9 to TRBJ2-5; a weak D match, TRBD1 (6 bases). Germline V gene lookup returns CDR1 SGDLS and CDR2 YYNGEE. V lost 4 bases and J lost 7, with 17 bases in between. The CDR3 consists of 14 residues. CDR3 DNA: TGTGCCAGCAGCTCCCCCCTCCAGGGGTCGACCCAGTACTTC. Translating gives CASSSPLQGSTQYF.

The rearrangement joins TRBV9 to TRBJ2-7; 9 bases fit TRBD2. CDR1 is SGDLS and CDR2 is YYNGEE in the germline V gene. The V gene end was trimmed by 2 bases and the J gene end by 7 bases; junction bases not matched to a gene: 7. The CDR3 has 14 amino acids. The CDR3 reads CASSVLAGVGEQYF. The CDR3 DNA sequence: TGTGCCAGCAGCGTTTTAGCGGGAGTGGGTGAGCAGTACTTC.